Each of the 18 T cell receptor beta chains below was sequenced from the same sample in a study of cytomegalovirus exposure and HLA in healthy donors. It was with 60 Vbeta and 13 Jbeta primers that the PCR ran. The repertoire was sequenced with immunoSEQ multiplex PCR; TCRdb's copy has only in-frame clones and lacks some. The sample lists about 130,000 clones, more than 60% occurring once. Sequenced sample: PBMCs. Receptors were obtained from a woman aged 40 to 50 in good health and CMV-seronegative.

The chain combines TRBV2 with TRBJ1-2, with D possibly TRBD1 on 5 matching bases. The CDR3 runs 13 residues. Germline V lookup: CDR1 SNHLY, CDR2 FYNNEI. The germline V and J ends were trimmed by 11 bases and 1 base, with 14 bases remaining between them. CDR3 sequence: CAGVQGYNYGYTF. Written as DNA, the CDR3 is TGTGCCGGCGTTCAGGGTTATAACTATGGCTACACCTTC.

The chain is built from TRBV27 and TRBJ2-7; TRBD1 is a possible D gene (6 bases). Trimming pared 4 bases from V and 0 bases from J, leaving 13 bases between. The CDR3 contains 15 residues. CDR1 is MNHEY and CDR2 is SMNVEV in the germline V gene (reference sequence). CDR3 sequence reads: CASSSLQGLSYEQYF. The DNA of the CDR3 is TGTGCCAGCAGTTCCCTACAGGGTCTCTCCTACGAGCAGTACTTC.

This clone was recorded only once. The chain joins TRBV11-1 to TRBJ2-1, with TRBD2 matching over 8 bases. After removal of 4 bases from V and 10 bases from J, the junction contained 3 bases not matched to a gene. Per the germline V gene, CDR1 is SGHAT and CDR2 is FQDESV (reference sequence). The CDR3 totals 12 residues. This CDR3 reads CASSSIAGEQFF. CDR3 nucleotides: TGTGCCAGCAGCTCGATAGCGGGGGAGCAGTTCTTC.

The rearrangement joins TRBV18 to TRBJ1-6, with TRBD1 matching over 11 bases. V dropped 3 bases and J dropped 9; count of bases not matched to a gene: 4. CDR1 and CDR2 (germline): KGHSH, LQKENI. CDR3 length equals 15 residues. CDR3 DNA: TGTGCCAGCTCACCTACGGGACAGGGGGTTTCACCCCTCCACTTT. Protein: CASSPTGQGVSPLHF.

V usage is TRBV27 and J usage is TRBJ2-7; 10 bases agree with TRBD2. The CDR3 length is 13 residues. V dropped 8 bases and J dropped 7; count of bases not matched to a gene: 8. Germline V gives CDR1 MNHEY, CDR2 SMNVEV (reference sequence). Here the CDR3 DNA reads TGTGCCAGCGGACTAGCGGCACCATCGGAGCAGTACTTC. This gives the protein CASGLAAPSEQYF.

This clone was observed once. A junction boundary mismatches the germline segment, possibly from a read error. Other DNA sequences of this sample code for an identical CDR3. The V call is TRBV28, the J call TRBJ1-2; 11 positions agree with TRBD1. The germline V gene has CDR1 MDHEN and CDR2 SYDVKM. The CDR3 runs to 15 residues. The CDR3 sequence: CASSLDRGLGYGYTF. The CDR3 DNA follows: TGTGCCAGCAGTTTGGACAGGGGGCTTGGCTATGGCTATACCTTC.

This chain uses TRBV7-2 with TRBJ1-6; TRBD1 agrees at 10 bases. Germline CDR1 SGHTA, CDR2 FQGNSA. J was trimmed by 9 bases and V by 5 bases; bases with no gene match: 13. This CDR3 spans 17 amino acids. DNA for the CDR3: TGTGCCAGCAGCCTAGGGATTAAGGGACAGGGGAGTTCACCCCTCCACTTT. It encodes CASSLGIKGQGSSPLHF.

The V call is TRBV15, the J call TRBJ2-5, with D perhaps matching TRBD1 (6 bases). CDR3 length: 17 amino acids. Germline assignment: CDR1 LNHNV and CDR2 YYDKDF (reference sequence). The V end lost 0 bases, the J end lost 1 base, and 15 bases lay between the germline ends. CDR3 protein: CATSRDRGTGRQETQYF. The CDR3 nucleotides read TGTGCCACCAGCAGAGATAGGGGGACGGGTCGCCAAGAGACCCAGTACTTC.

The DNA of the CDR3 is TGTGCCAGCAGTTCAACCTATAACTACGAGCAGTACTTC. This gives the protein CASSSTYNYEQYF. The gene calls are TRBV28 and TRBJ2-7; D remains unclear. Germline CDR1 is MDHEN and CDR2 is SYDVKM. CDR3 length: 13 residues. Trimming removed 4 bases at V and 3 bases at J, with 10 bases between.

The chain uses TRBV27 and TRBJ1-4; 7 nucleotides align to TRBD1. The CDR3 consists of 17 residues. Trimming cost V 5 bases and J 7 bases; bases outside gene matches: 16. Germline V CDR1 and CDR2: MNHEY, SMNVEV (reference sequence). The CDR3 DNA sequence: TGTGCCAGCAGTCTCACCCCACACAGGGGTTCAAGTGAAAAACTGTTTTTT. This codes for CASSLTPHRGSSEKLFF.

This clone was seen a few times. V gene TRBV14 combines with J gene TRBJ1-6; 9 nucleotides agree with TRBD1. Germline CDR1 and CDR2: SGHDN and FVKESK. The CDR3 is made up of 15 amino acids. The J segment lost 8 bases and the V segment lost 1 base, leaving 3 bases of the junction unmatched. The CDR3: CASSQAGQGHSPLHF. The CDR3 bases are TGTGCCAGCAGCCAAGCGGGACAGGGACATTCACCCCTCCACTTT. The full variable domain, completed using reference TRBV14 and TRBJ1-6, is EAGVTQFPSHSVIEKGQTVTLRCDPISGHDNLYWYRRVMGKEIKFLLHFVKESKQDESGMPNNRFLAERTGGTYSTLKVQPAELEDSGVYFCASSQAGQGHSPLHFGNGTRLTVT.

The chain uses TRBV6-4 and TRBJ2-3; 12 bases agree with TRBD2. The length of the CDR3 is 14 residues. Trimming cost V 5 bases and J 5 bases; bases outside gene matches: 2. Germline V gene lookup returns CDR1 MRHNA and CDR2 SNTAGT. For the CDR3, the DNA is TGTGCCAGCAGTCTAGCGGGGGGGCAAGATACGCAGTATTTT. It translates to CASSLAGGQDTQYF.

CDR3 nucleotides: TGTGCCAGTAGTATAGTAGGCCAGGCAAATCAGCCCCAGCATTTT. Translation: CASSIVGQANQPQHF. This chain uses TRBV19 with TRBJ1-5, with D uncertain. The V gene's germline CDR1 is LNHDA and CDR2 SQIVND (reference sequence). This CDR3 comprises 15 residues. Deletions cut 1 base from V and 4 bases from J, with 11 bases between. The full variable domain, its missing parts supplied by reference TRBV19 and TRBJ1-5, is DGGITQSPKYLFRKEGQNVTLSCEQNLNHDAMYWYRQDPGQGLRLIYYSQIVNDFQKGDIAEGYSVSREKKESFPLTVTSAQKNPTAFYLCASSIVGQANQPQHFGDGTRLSIL.

This clone turned up a few times. This chain's CDR3 is CASRGTSEETQYF. CDR3 coding DNA: TGTGCCAGCAGGGGTACTAGCGAAGAGACCCAGTACTTC. J is TRBJ2-5 and V is TRBV7-9; 7 bases agree with TRBD2. V lost 6 bases to trimming and J lost 3 bases; unmatched junction nucleotides: 4. The CDR3 extends over 13 amino acids. Germline assignment: CDR1 SEHNR and CDR2 FQNEAQ (reference sequence).

The gene calls are TRBV29-1 and TRBJ2-3, with 8 bases lining up with TRBD2. CDR3 length equals 18 residues. CDR1 SQVTM and CDR2 ANQGSEA come from the germline V gene. Trimming took 0 bases from V and 1 from J; bases not matched to a gene: 12. CDR3 amino acids: CSVEDTTGSSGGTDTQYF. The CDR3 DNA sequence: TGCAGCGTTGAAGATACCACAGGGAGTAGCGGGGGCACAGATACGCAGTATTTT.

The genes are TRBV20-1 and TRBJ2-2; D unresolved. Trimming removed 5 bases at V and 4 bases at J, with 5 bases between. In germline, CDR1 is DFQATT, CDR2 SNEGSKA (reference sequence). This CDR3 has 11 residues. CDR3 nucleotide sequence: TGCAGTGCTCCTCGCACCGGGGAGCTGTTTTTT. It specifies CSAPRTGELFF.

The CDR3 region is CASSLDLGHSSYEQYF. The CDR3 region has the DNA TGTGCCAGCAGTTTAGACTTGGGACATAGCTCCTACGAGCAGTACTTC. The chain combines TRBV28 with TRBJ2-7; weak D call: TRBD1 (6 bases). The CDR3 loop spans 16 amino acids. The V and J ends lost 2 bases and 0 bases respectively, with 14 bases between them. CDR1 and CDR2 (germline): MDHEN, SYDVKM.

This chain uses TRBV5-1 with TRBJ1-6, with 7 bases matching TRBD1. Germline V CDR1 and CDR2: SGHRS, YFSETQ. The trim removed 0 bases at V and 10 bases at J, leaving 7 bases unmatched. This CDR3 spans 15 amino acids. The CDR3 DNA sequence: TGCGCCAGCAGCTTGGGAGGCAGGGGGGAGTCACCCCTCCACTTT. It is translated as CASSLGGRGESPLHF.